This T cell receptor (beta chain) is from a study of shared clonotypes between healthy human individuals. Study details: Those who served as donors were a couple of women and three men between the ages of 18 and 49.

Free of recent acute infections or vaccinations, the donors were healthy HIV-negative adults. Points on this clone: Its antigen is as yet unknown.

There are 16 residues in the CDR3. Trimming cost V 5 bases and J 2 bases, with 19 bases left between them. Germline CDR1 reads MNHEY; CDR2 reads SMNVEV (reference sequence). Study-level points and caveats: Estimated clonotype richness was generally higher in naive than memory subsets.

TCRdb keeps only in-frame clones here, not all; method: immunoSEQ multiplex PCR. The sample includes 2 million to 2.5 million clones, 93% of them seen just once. The V call is TRBV27, the J call TRBJ2-7, with D hard to call. This TCR came from a man between 18 and 29 years old in good health. Some clones in this sample may be carry-over from other donors' samples. The specimen sequenced was naive CD4+ T cells from PBMCs. Subset indicated: CD45RA+ positively selected. CDR3 in DNA: TGTGCCAGCAGTCTTTCGGCGTCCTGGTGGCCCTACGAGCAGTACTTC. Amino acids: CASSLSASWWPYEQYF.